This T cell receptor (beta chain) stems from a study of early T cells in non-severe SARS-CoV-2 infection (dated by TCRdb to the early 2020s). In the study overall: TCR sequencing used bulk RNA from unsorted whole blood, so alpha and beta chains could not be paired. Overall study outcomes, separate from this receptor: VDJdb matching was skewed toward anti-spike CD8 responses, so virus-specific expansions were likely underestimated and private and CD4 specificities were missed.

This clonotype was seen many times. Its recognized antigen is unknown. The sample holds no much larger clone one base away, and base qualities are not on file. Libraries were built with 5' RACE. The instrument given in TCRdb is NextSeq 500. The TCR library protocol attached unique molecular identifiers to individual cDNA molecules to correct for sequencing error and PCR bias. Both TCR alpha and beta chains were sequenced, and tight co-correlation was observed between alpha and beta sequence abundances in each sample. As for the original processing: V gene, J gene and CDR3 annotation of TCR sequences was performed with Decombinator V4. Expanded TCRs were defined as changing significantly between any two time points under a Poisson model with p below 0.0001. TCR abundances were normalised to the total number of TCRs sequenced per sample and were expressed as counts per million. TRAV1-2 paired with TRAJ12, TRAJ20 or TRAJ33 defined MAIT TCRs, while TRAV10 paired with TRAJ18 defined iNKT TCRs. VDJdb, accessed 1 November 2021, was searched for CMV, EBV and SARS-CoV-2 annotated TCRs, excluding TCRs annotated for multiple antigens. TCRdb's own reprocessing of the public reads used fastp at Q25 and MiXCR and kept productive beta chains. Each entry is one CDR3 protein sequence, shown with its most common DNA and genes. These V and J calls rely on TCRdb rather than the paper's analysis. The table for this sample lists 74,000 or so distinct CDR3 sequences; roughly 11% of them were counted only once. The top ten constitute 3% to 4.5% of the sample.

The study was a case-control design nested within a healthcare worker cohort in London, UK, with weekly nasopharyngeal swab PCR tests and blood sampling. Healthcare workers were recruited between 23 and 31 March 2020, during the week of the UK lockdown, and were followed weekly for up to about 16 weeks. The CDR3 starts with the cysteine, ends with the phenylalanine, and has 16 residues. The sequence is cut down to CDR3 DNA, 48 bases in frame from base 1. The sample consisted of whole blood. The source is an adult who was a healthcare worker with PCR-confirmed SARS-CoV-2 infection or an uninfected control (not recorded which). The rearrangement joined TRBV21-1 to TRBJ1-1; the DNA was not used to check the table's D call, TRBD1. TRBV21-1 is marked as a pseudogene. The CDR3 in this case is CASALDRVNRNTEAFF. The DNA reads TGTGCCAGCGCCTTAGACAGGGTTAATCGGAACACTGAAGCTTTCTTT.